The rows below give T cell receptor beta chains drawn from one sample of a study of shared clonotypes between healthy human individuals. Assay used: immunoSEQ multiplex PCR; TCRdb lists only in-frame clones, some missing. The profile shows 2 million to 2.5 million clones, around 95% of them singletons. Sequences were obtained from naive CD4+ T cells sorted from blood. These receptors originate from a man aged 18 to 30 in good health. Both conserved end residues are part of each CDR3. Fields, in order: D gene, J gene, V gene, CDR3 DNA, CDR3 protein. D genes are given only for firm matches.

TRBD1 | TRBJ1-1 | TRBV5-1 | TGCGCCAGCAGCTTAGGGGGCTTGGGCACTGAAGCTTTCTTT | CASSLGGLGTEAFF
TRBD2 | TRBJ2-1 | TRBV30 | TGTGCCTGGAGTGTAGTACGGACTAGCGGGTTTCTGGATGAGCAGTTCTTC | CAWSVVRTSGFLDEQFF
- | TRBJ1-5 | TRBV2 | TGTGCCAGCATTAGAGACCGGGGTACCGGGCAGCCCCAGCATTTT | CASIRDRGTGQPQHF
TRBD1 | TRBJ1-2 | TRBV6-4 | TGTGCCAGCACCCGACGGAGGGACAGACATGGCTACACCTTC | CASTRRRDRHGYTF
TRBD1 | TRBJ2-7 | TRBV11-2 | TGTGCCAGCAGCCCCGGACAGGGGCCCTCCTACGAGCAGTACTTC | CASSPGQGPSYEQYF
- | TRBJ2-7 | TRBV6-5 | TGTGCCAGCAGTCGCGGGGTCTCCTACGAGCAGTACTTC | CASSRGVSYEQYF
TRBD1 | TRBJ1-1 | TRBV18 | TGTGCCAGCTCACCGAGACAGGGGTTTGAAGCTTTCTTT | CASSPRQGFEAFF
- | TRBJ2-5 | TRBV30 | TGTGCCTGGAGCGAAGGGCAGACCCAGTACTTC | CAWSEGQTQYF
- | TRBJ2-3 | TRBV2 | TGTGCCAGCAACGCTCAGGGATCCCGCACAGATACGCAGTATTTT | CASNAQGSRTDTQYF
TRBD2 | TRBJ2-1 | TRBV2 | TGTGCCAGCAGTATGGAAGCGGGAGGGGGCAATGAGCAGTTCTTC | CASSMEAGGGNEQFF
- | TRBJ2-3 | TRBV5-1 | TGCGCCAGCAGCGCTCCCGGGACCGGAGGTACGCAGTATTTT | CASSAPGTGGTQYF
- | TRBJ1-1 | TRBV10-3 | TGTGCCATCAGGACGGACAGCTTGAACACTGAAGCTTTCTTT | CAIRTDSLNTEAFF
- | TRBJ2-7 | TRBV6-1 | TGTGCCAGCACCAGAGGAGGAGGGGAGTCCTACGAGCAGTACTTC | CASTRGGGESYEQYF